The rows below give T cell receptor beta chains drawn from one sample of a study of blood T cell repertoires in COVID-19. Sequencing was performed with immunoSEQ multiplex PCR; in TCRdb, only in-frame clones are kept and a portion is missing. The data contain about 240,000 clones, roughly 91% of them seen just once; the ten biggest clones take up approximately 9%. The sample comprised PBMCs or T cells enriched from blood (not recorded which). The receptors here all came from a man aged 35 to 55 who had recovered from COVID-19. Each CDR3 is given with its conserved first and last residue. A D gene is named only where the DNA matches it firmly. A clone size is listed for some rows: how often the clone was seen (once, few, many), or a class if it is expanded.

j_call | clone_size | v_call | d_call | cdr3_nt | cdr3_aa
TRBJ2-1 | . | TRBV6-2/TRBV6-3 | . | TGTGCCAGCAGTTACTTCGCCGGAGGGCTTGAGCAGTTCTTC | CASSYFAGGLEQFF
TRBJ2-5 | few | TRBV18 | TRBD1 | TGTGCCAGCTCACCGAACAGGGGTGAGACCCAGTACTTC | CASSPNRGETQYF
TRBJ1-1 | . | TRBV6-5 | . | TGTGCCAGCAGTTACACCGTTGCAGTAATGAACACTGAAGCTTTCTTT | CASSYTVAVMNTEAFF
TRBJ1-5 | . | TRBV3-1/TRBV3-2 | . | TGTGCCAGCAGCCCAGCTACAGGGATCGGAAGCAATCAGCCCCAGCATTTT | CASSPATGIGSNQPQHF
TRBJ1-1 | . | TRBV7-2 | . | TGTGCCAGCAGCGCGGCGGGACTCTTGGGCACTGAAGCTTTCTTT | CASSAAGLLGTEAFF
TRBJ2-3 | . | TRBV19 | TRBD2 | TGTGCCAGTAGTCCGGGGGGGGCAGATACGCAGTATTTT | CASSPGGADTQYF
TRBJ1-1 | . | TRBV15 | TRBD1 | TGTGCCACCAGCAGAGATGGGGACAGGGAACAAGAAGCTTTCTTT | CATSRDGDREQEAFF
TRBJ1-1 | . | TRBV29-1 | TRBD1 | TGCAGCGTTCAACGGACAGGGAGAGGGAACACTGAAGCTTTCTTT | CSVQRTGRGNTEAFF
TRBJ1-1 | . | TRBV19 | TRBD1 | TGTGCCAGTAGGCTAGGACAGGTAAACACTGAAGCTTTCTTT | CASRLGQVNTEAFF
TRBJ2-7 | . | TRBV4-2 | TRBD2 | TGTGCCAGCAGCCAGGAACTAGCGGGAGGGTCCTACGAGCAGTACTTC | CASSQELAGGSYEQYF
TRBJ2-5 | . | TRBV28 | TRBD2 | TGTGCCAGCAGTTTAAATCTAGCGGGCCAAGAGACCCAGTACTTC | CASSLNLAGQETQYF
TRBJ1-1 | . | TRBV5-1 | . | TGCGCCAGCAGCCCCCCCACTGGACGGGGAGCGAAGACTGAAGCTTTCTTT | CASSPPTGRGAKTEAFF
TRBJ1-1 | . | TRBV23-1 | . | TGCGCCAGCAGTCCGGGGCGGGGGGGGAACACTGAAGCTTTCTTT | CASSPGRGGNTEAFF
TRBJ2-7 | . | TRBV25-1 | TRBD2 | TGTGCCAGCACCGGACTAGAATCCGAGCAGTACTTC | CASTGLESEQYF
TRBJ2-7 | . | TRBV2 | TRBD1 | TGTGCCAGCAGTGAACAAACAGGGGGGTTCCACGAGCAGTACTTC | CASSEQTGGFHEQYF
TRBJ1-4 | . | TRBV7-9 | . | TGTGCCAGCAGCTTAGCGGTGTCAGGTTCACCGGAACTGTTTTTT | CASSLAVSGSPELFF
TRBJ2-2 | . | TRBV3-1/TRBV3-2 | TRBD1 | TGTGCCAGCAGCCAGTTTGGGACAGGGGACACCGGGGAGCTGTTTTTT | CASSQFGTGDTGELFF
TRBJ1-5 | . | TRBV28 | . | TGTGCCAGCAGTCCAGGGACAAAGGGGAGCAATCAGCCCCAGCATTTT | CASSPGTKGSNQPQHF
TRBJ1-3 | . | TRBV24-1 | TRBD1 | TGTGCCACCAGTGATTCGACAGGGGCTGGAAACACCATATATTTT | CATSDSTGAGNTIYF
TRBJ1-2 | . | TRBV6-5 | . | TGTGCCAGCAGTTTCTCCGGACAGCTCTATGGCTACACCTTC | CASSFSGQLYGYTF
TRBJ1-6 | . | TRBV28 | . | TGTGCCAGCAGTTACTTACAGGGACGCAGGGGTTCACCCCTCCACTTT | CASSYLQGRRGSPLHF
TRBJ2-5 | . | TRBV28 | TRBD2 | TGTGCCAGCACACTAGCGGACCAAGAGACCCAGTACTTC | CASTLADQETQYF
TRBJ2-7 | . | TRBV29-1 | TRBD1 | TGCAGCGCCAGGACAGGGTCTCACTCTTTGGACGAGCAGTACTTC | CSARTGSHSLDEQYF
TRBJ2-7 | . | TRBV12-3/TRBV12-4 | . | TGTGCCAGCAGTTACAATTACGAGCAGTACTTC | CASSYNYEQYF
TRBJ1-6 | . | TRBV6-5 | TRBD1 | TGTGCCAGCAGCCGACAGGGGAATTCACCCCTCCACTTT | CASSRQGNSPLHF
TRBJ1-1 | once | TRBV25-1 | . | TGTGCCAGCAGTGTAGGCGGGGGCGCTGAAGCTTTCTTT | CASSVGGGAEAFF